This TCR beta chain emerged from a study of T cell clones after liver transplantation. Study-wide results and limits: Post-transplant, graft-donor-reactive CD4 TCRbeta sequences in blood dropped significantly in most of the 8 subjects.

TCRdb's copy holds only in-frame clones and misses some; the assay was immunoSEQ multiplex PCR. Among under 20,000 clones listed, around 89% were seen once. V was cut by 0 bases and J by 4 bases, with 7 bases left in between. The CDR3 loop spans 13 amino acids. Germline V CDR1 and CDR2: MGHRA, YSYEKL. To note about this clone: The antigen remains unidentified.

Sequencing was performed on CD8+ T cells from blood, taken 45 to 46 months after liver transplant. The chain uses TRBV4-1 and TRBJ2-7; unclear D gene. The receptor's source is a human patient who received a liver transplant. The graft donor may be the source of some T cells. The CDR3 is CASSQDKAYEQYF. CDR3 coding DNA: TGCGCCAGCAGCCAAGATAAGGCTTACGAGCAGTACTTC.